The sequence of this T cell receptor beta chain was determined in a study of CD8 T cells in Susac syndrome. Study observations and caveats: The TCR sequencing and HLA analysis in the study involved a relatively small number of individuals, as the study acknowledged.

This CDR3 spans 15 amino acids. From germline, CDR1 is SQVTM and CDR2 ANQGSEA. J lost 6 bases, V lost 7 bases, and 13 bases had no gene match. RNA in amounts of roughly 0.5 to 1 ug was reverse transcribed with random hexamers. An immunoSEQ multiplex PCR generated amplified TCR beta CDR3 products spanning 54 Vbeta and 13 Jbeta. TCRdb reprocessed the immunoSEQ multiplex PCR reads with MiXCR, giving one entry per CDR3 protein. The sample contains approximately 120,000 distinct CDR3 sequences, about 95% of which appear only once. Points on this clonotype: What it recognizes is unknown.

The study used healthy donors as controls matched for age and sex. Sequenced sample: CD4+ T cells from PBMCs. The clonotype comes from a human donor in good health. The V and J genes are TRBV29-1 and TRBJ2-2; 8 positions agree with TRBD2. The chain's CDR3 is CSATGGAGRSGELFF. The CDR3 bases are TGCAGCGCCACCGGGGGGGCAGGGAGATCCGGGGAGCTGTTTTTT.